This T cell receptor beta chain was captured in a study of T-cell memory formation after mild COVID-19. The CDR3 totals 14 residues. Trimming left V 7 bases short and J 1 base short, with 11 bases between. CDR1 and CDR2 (germline): SGHRS, YFSETQ. TCRdb analysed the 5' RACE reads with MiXCR anew, one entry per CDR3 protein. This table has 300,000 to 400,000 distinct CDR3 sequences, more than 20% appearing once. The receptor was isolated from an adult woman who had mild COVID-19 (a few samples of this study predate the infection). Cell type and time point are not known. The material sequenced was PBMCs or a T cell subset sorted from them (not recorded which). This rearrangement joins TRBV5-1 to TRBJ2-2; TRBD2 might be the D (6 bases). CDR3 sequence: CASGIAVNTGELFF. In DNA, the CDR3 is TGCGCCAGCGGAATAGCGGTGAACACCGGGGAGCTGTTTTTT.